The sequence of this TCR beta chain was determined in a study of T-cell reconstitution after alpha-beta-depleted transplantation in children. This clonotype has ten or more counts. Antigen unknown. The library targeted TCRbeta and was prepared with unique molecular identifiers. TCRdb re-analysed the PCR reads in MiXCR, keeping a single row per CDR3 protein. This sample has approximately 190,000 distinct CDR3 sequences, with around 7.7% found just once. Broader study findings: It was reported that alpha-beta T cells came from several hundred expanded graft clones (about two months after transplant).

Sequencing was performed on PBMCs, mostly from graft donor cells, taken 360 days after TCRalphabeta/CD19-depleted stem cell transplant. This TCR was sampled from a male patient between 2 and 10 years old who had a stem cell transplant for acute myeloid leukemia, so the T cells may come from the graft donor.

The CDR3 DNA reads TGCAGCGTCCCCATGGGACAGGCCCTAGGCAATGAGCAGTTCTTC. This sequence encodes CSVPMGQALGNEQFF. This rearrangement joins TRBV29-1 to TRBJ2-1; 8 bases align to TRBD1. Germline V gene lookup returns CDR1 SQVTM and CDR2 ANQGSEA. Trimming at V came to 6 bases and at J to 6 bases, leaving 13 bases not matched to a gene. The CDR3 has 15 residues.